Presented here are 30 T cell receptor beta chains from one specimen sequenced in a study of T cell responses to AZD1222 COVID-19 vaccine. Libraries were prepared by immunoSEQ multiplex PCR; TCRdb keeps only in-frame clonotypes and omits some of them. The sample consists of 150,000 or so clones, about 88% of them appearing once. The specimen was peripheral blood, collected on day 0 of AZD1222 vaccination. The source of these receptors is an adult in good health.

The J gene is TRBJ2-7, the V gene TRBV7-9, with 14 bases fitting TRBD2. The CDR3 loop spans 17 amino acids. Unmatched junction bases numbered 7, after V lost 1 base and J lost 5 bases. Germline V lookup: CDR1 SEHNR, CDR2 FQNEAQ (reference sequence). CDR3 residues: CASSLGLAGGNPHEQYF. DNA of the CDR3: TGTGCCAGCAGCTTAGGACTAGCGGGAGGGAACCCCCACGAGCAGTACTTC. Variable domain in full (rest from reference TRBV7-9 and TRBJ2-7): DTGVSQNPRHKITKRGQNVTFRCDPISEHNRLYWYRQTLGQGPEFLTYFQNEAQLEKSRLLSDRFSAERPKGSFSTLEIQRTEQGDSAMYLCASSLGLAGGNPHEQYFGPGTRLTVT.

The chain carries TRBV5-1 and TRBJ2-7; 9 bases match TRBD1. J gave up 0 bases and V 0 bases, and 7 bases lay outside the gene matches. CDR3 length: 17 residues. Germline V CDR1 and CDR2: SGHRS, YFSETQ. The CDR3 reads CASSLGGTGFASYEQYF. The CDR3 DNA reads as TGCGCCAGCAGCTTGGGAGGGACAGGGTTCGCCTCCTACGAGCAGTACTTC. Filled out from reference TRBV5-1 and TRBJ2-7, the complete variable domain reads KAGVTQTPRYLIKTRGQQVTLSCSPISGHRSVSWYQQTPGQGLQFLFEYFSETQRNKGNFPGRFSGRQFSNSRSEMNVSTLELGDSALYLCASSLGGTGFASYEQYFGPGTRLTVT.

This clone appeared a few times. The chain couples TRBV2 to TRBJ2-7; D gene uncertain. This CDR3 is built from 11 residues. The V gene lost 8 bases and the J gene lost 9 bases, with 14 bases spanning the gap. The germline V gene has CDR1 SNHLY and CDR2 FYNNEI. The CDR3 sequence is CASGEMERQYF. CDR3 DNA: TGTGCCAGCGGAGAAATGGAGAGGCAGTACTTC. Variable domain in full (rest from reference TRBV2 and TRBJ2-7): EPEVTQTPSHQVTQMGQEVILRCVPISNHLYFYWYRQILGQKVEFLVSFYNNEISEKSEIFDDQFSVERPDGSNFTLKIRSTKLEDSAMYFCASGEMERQYFGPGTRLTVT.

V and J are TRBV28 and TRBJ1-5, with D hard to call. The CDR3 spans 17 residues. V gave up 0 bases and J gave up 0 bases, with 12 bases separating them. Germline V gene data show CDR1 as MDHEN and CDR2 as SYDVKM. CDR3 amino acids: CASSLWIGQLSNQPQHF. CDR3 sequence (DNA): TGTGCCAGCAGTTTATGGATAGGGCAGCTTAGCAATCAGCCCCAGCATTTT.

This chain joins TRBV18 and TRBJ2-3; possibly TRBD1 for D (7 bases). With 6 bases removed from V and 8 bases from J, the gap between germline ends came to 15 bases. CDR1 and CDR2 (germline): KGHSH, LQKENI. CDR3 size: 13 residues. CDR3: CASSPDREATQYF. The CDR3 region has the DNA TGTGCCAGCTCCCCCGACAGGGAGGCTACGCAGTATTTT.

The chain recombines TRBV5-1 with TRBJ2-6, with 11 positions matching TRBD1. CDR3 length: 18 amino acids. The trim removed 1 base at V and 0 bases at J, leaving 3 bases unmatched. Per the germline V gene, CDR1 is SGHRS and CDR2 is YFSETQ. This CDR3 reads CASSLLGTGGSGANVLTF. The CDR3, as DNA: TGCGCCAGCAGCTTGCTTGGGACAGGGGGCTCTGGGGCCAACGTCCTGACTTTC.

J is TRBJ2-1 and V is TRBV6-5; TRBD2 might be the D (6 bases). With 0 bases removed from V and 6 bases from J, the gap between germline ends came to 15 bases. The CDR3 length is 16 residues. Germline V gives CDR1 MNHEY, CDR2 SVGAGI. DNA for the CDR3: TGTGCCAGCAGTTACTCGATGCTTGGGGGAGGCAATGAGCAGTTCTTC. Its translation: CASSYSMLGGGNEQFF.

The V and J genes are TRBV14 and TRBJ2-1; TRBD2 agrees at 14 bases. The length of the CDR3 is 16 residues. The ends lost 5 bases at V and 6 bases at J; junction bases unmatched: 6. CDR1 is SGHDN, CDR2 FVKESK, per germline. Written as DNA, the CDR3 is TGTGCCAGCAGCTCGCTAGGACTAGCGGGAGGCAATGAGCAGTTCTTC. This encodes CASSSLGLAGGNEQFF.

The rearrangement joins TRBV6-5 to TRBJ1-2, with D tentatively TRBD1 (5 bases). This CDR3 has 12 amino acids. The V gene lost 6 bases and the J gene lost 4 bases, with 9 bases spanning the gap. Per the germline V gene, CDR1 is MNHEY and CDR2 is SVGAGI. Here the CDR3 reads CASRGRSYGYTF. CDR3 nucleotide sequence: TGTGCCAGCAGGGGGCGGAGCTATGGCTACACCTTC.

The V and J genes are TRBV25-1 and TRBJ1-3; no reliable D call. The CDR3 spans 14 residues. The V and J ends lost 3 bases and 3 bases respectively, with 9 bases between them. Germline V gene lookup returns CDR1 MGHDK and CDR2 SYGVNS. The CDR3 region has the DNA TGTGCCAGCAGTGATGCGGGCCGTGGAAACACCATATATTTT. Amino acid sequence: CASSDAGRGNTIYF.

This chain joins TRBV28 and TRBJ2-1; 8 bases align to TRBD2. The CDR3 spans 15 residues. Looked up from germline, CDR1 is MDHEN and CDR2 is SYDVKM. The V gene end was trimmed by 5 bases and the J gene end by 2 bases; junction bases not matched to a gene: 5. The CDR3 DNA sequence: TGTGCCAGCAGTAACGCGGGAGGTACCTACAATGAGCAGTTCTTC. Its translation is CASSNAGGTYNEQFF.

The chain is built from TRBV6-5 and TRBJ1-2; 9 bases are a match to TRBD1. V trimming: 2 bases; J trimming: 7 bases; junction bases outside the gene matches: 2. Per germline, CDR1 MNHEY and CDR2 SVGAGI. The CDR3 covers 13 residues. Written as DNA, the CDR3 is TGTGCCAGCAGTTACATGACAGGGGGTGGCTACACCTTC. Its protein is CASSYMTGGGYTF.

The rearrangement links TRBV18 to TRBJ2-1; the D call may be TRBD1 or TRBD2 (5 bases each). V was cut by 2 bases and J by 0 bases, with 14 bases left in between. This CDR3 region has 17 residues. Germline V gives CDR1 KGHSH, CDR2 LQKENI. The CDR3 here is CASSPFFPGSSYNEQFF. The CDR3, as DNA: TGTGCCAGCTCACCATTTTTTCCAGGGAGCTCCTACAATGAGCAGTTCTTC.

Points on this clone: The same CDR3 can be traced to other DNA sequences in this sample. V usage is TRBV9 and J usage is TRBJ2-2, with D possibly matching TRBD2 (7 bases). V lost 2 bases to trimming and J lost 4 bases, with 18 bases between them. The germline CDR1 and CDR2 sequences are SGDLS and YYNGEE. There are 17 residues in the CDR3. The CDR3 DNA reads as TGTGCCAGCAGCGTCGGGGGCCTAGGGGGGGCCACCGGGGAGCTGTTTTTT. It is translated as CASSVGGLGGATGELFF. The entire variable domain, with the rest obtained from reference TRBV9 and TRBJ2-2, is as follows: DSGVTQTPKHLITATGQRVTLRCSPRSGDLSVYWYQQSLDQGLQFLIQYYNGEERAKGNILERFSAQQFPDLHSELNLSSLELGDSALYFCASSVGGLGGATGELFFGEGSRLTVL.

The V call is TRBV18, the J call TRBJ2-1; 14 positions match TRBD2. CDR1 and CDR2 from the germline V gene are KGHSH and LQKENI. J gave up 7 bases and V 3 bases, and 2 bases lay outside the gene matches. There are 15 residues in the CDR3. The CDR3 bases are TGTGCCAGCTCACCCGGGACTAGCGGGAGAAATGAGCAGTTCTTC. It is translated as CASSPGTSGRNEQFF.

The chain recombines TRBV2 with TRBJ1-2, with 12 nucleotides matching TRBD1. The J segment lost 7 bases and the V segment lost 11 bases, leaving 14 bases of the junction unmatched. CDR3 length: 15 residues. The germline V gene encodes CDR1 SNHLY and CDR2 FYNNEI. CDR3 loop: CAGSSGTGGFSGYTF. In nucleotides, the CDR3 is TGTGCCGGAAGCTCCGGGACAGGGGGCTTTAGTGGCTACACCTTC.

This clone showed up just once. The chain joins TRBV6-2 or TRBV6-3 to TRBJ1-1; TRBD1 is a possible D gene (5 bases). V lost 6 bases and J lost 5, with 19 bases in between. CDR1 and CDR2 (germline): MNHEY, SVGEGT. The CDR3 is made up of 15 amino acids. For the CDR3, the DNA is TGTGCCAGCAGCTGGCCCCCGACAGTAGGAACTGAAGCTTTCTTT. Translating gives CASSWPPTVGTEAFF.

The V call is TRBV18, the J call TRBJ2-1; TRBD1 matches 7 bases. V was pared by 6 bases and J by 7 bases, with 15 bases of the junction left unmatched. Germline CDR1 is KGHSH and CDR2 is LQKENI. The length of the CDR3 is 16 residues. The CDR3 DNA follows: TGTGCCAGCTCCCCTCAAGTACCGACAGGGATAAATGAGCAGTTCTTC. It codes for CASSPQVPTGINEQFF.

The genes are TRBV9 and TRBJ2-7; D remains ambiguous. This CDR3 contains 12 residues. The germline CDR1 and CDR2 sequences are SGDLS and YYNGEE. The germline V and J ends were trimmed by 3 bases and 0 bases, with 4 bases remaining between them. CDR3 DNA sequence: TGTGCCAGCAGCGGGATCTCCTACGAGCAGTACTTC. It codes for CASSGISYEQYF.

This chain joins TRBV2 and TRBJ1-1; D unclear. The germline CDR1 and CDR2 sequences are SNHLY and FYNNEI. The germline V and J ends were trimmed by 2 bases and 1 base, with 8 bases remaining between them. The CDR3 extends over 14 amino acids. The CDR3 sequence is CASSEFTTNTEAFF. CDR3 nucleotides: TGTGCCAGCAGTGAATTTACGACGAACACTGAAGCTTTCTTT.

This clone appeared a single time. The rearrangement uses TRBV4-3 and TRBJ1-6, with D unresolved. The CDR3 is 19 residues long. The V and J ends lost 0 bases and 0 bases respectively, with 15 bases between them. Germline V lookup: CDR1 LGHNA, CDR2 YSLEER. The CDR3 spells CASSQDRKGWSSYNSPLHF. The CDR3 DNA reads as TGCGCCAGCAGCCAAGATCGAAAGGGCTGGAGCTCCTATAATTCACCCCTCCACTTT.

As regards this clone: Within the sample, other DNA sequences also encode this same CDR3. The rearrangement joins TRBV20-1 to TRBJ1-1; D not certain. Trimming stripped 3 bases from V and 2 bases from J, with 4 bases between. The germline gives CDR1 DFQATT, CDR2 SNEGSKA (reference sequence). The CDR3 sequence is 11 residues long. CDR3 nucleotides: TGCAGTGCTAGTGGAAACACTGAAGCTTTCTTT. Its translation: CSASGNTEAFF.

This rearrangement joins TRBV6-5 to TRBJ1-2; no clear D. Germline lookup yields CDR1 MNHEY and CDR2 SVGAGI. V lost 2 bases, J lost 0 bases, and 7 bases lay in between. The CDR3 runs 14 residues. The CDR3 DNA reads TGTGCCAGCAGTTACGGAGGGTCTAACTATGGCTACACCTTC. This sequence encodes CASSYGGSNYGYTF.

The chain carries TRBV28 and TRBJ1-5, with 9 nucleotides matching TRBD1. CDR3 length: 13 residues. The germline V gene encodes CDR1 MDHEN and CDR2 SYDVKM. V shed 6 bases and J 6 bases; nucleotides not matched to a gene: 3. The CDR3 region has the DNA TGTGCCAGCAGGCGGACAGGGGTTCAGCCCCAGCATTTT. It codes for CASRRTGVQPQHF. Variable domain in full (rest from reference TRBV28 and TRBJ1-5): DVKVTQSSRYLVKRTGEKVFLECVQDMDHENMFWYRQDPGLGLRLIYFSYDVKMKEKGDIPEGYSVSREKKERFSLILESASTNQTSMYLCASRRTGVQPQHFGDGTRLSIL.

This clone was counted once. The chain recombines TRBV4-2 with TRBJ1-3, with D unresolved. V was clipped by 1 base and J by 0 bases, with 13 bases between them. Germline CDR1 and CDR2: LGHNA and YNFKEQ. The CDR3 contains 17 residues. The CDR3 DNA reads as TGTGCCAGCAGCCAAGGATTCCCAGTCAGCTCTGGAAACACCATATATTTT. Encoded protein: CASSQGFPVSSGNTIYF.

This clone showed up just once. The rearrangement uses TRBV11-2 and TRBJ1-4; D possibly corresponds to TRBD1 (5 bases). The CDR3 is 15 residues long. V lost 3 bases to trimming and J lost 5 bases, with 13 bases between them. The germline gives CDR1 SGHAT, CDR2 FQNNGV. The CDR3 protein is CASSFSGRENEKLFF. In nucleotides, the CDR3 is TGTGCCAGCAGCTTTTCAGGGCGGGAAAATGAAAAACTGTTTTTT.

The gene calls are TRBV19 and TRBJ2-5; 7 nucleotides align to TRBD2. V trimming: 6 bases; J trimming: 1 base; junction bases outside the gene matches: 17. CDR1 is LNHDA, CDR2 SQIVND, per germline (reference sequence). The CDR3 loop spans 18 amino acids. The CDR3 protein is CASSSSSMGGLLQETQYF. For the CDR3, the DNA is TGTGCCAGTAGCTCCTCTTCGATGGGAGGGTTACTCCAAGAGACCCAGTACTTC.

This chain uses TRBV28 with TRBJ2-3; D unresolved. Germline CDR1 is MDHEN and CDR2 is SYDVKM. CDR3 length equals 16 residues. V lost 8 bases and J 1 base, leaving 19 bases between the germline ends. CDR3: CASAPPEASGTDTQYF. The DNA for the CDR3 is TGTGCCAGCGCCCCCCCCGAGGCCTCTGGCACAGATACGCAGTATTTT. The whole variable domain, remainder taken from reference TRBV28 and TRBJ2-3, is DVKVTQSSRYLVKRTGEKVFLECVQDMDHENMFWYRQDPGLGLRLIYFSYDVKMKEKGDIPEGYSVSREKKERFSLILESASTNQTSMYLCASAPPEASGTDTQYFGPGTRLTVL.

This chain connects TRBV19 to TRBJ2-6; TRBD2 is a possible D gene (6 bases). This CDR3 spans 16 amino acids. Germline V gene sequence: CDR1 LNHDA, CDR2 SQIVND (reference sequence). The CDR3, as DNA: TGTGCTGCGACTCGCGGGGCAACCTCTGGGGCCAACGTCCTGACTTTC. It yields the protein CAATRGATSGANVLTF.

This clone came up once. The rearrangement links TRBV4-2 to TRBJ1-3; no reliable D call. V was pared by 8 bases and J by 0 bases, with 11 bases between. The CDR3 sequence is 14 residues long. Germline V gene sequence: CDR1 LGHNA, CDR2 YNFKEQ. The DNA of the CDR3 is TGTGCCAGCGGCAGAACCTACTCTGGAAACACCATATATTTT. Translated: CASGRTYSGNTIYF.